This T cell receptor (beta chain) was recorded in a study of shared clonotypes between healthy human individuals. Study-wide points: Collection of samples was limited to blood; tissue repertoires likely differ.

The CDR3 sequence is 16 residues long. Germline V gene data show CDR1 as SGHRS and CDR2 as YFSETQ. V lost 0 bases, J lost 3 bases, and 16 bases lay in between. Sequenced by immunoSEQ multiplex PCR; TCRdb stores in-frame clones only, minus some. Found here are about 1.5 million clones, nearly 99% of them singletons; the top ten hold approximately 0.45%. Points on this clone: Its antigen is unidentified.

The chain is built from TRBV5-1 and TRBJ2-7; D possibly corresponds to TRBD1 (6 bases). This TCR derives from a man aged 30 to 45 in good health. Sequencing was done on a sample of naive CD4+ T cells sorted from blood. The subset here: CD45RA+ positively selected. CDR3 sequence reads: CASSLEPGVQLYEQYF. The CDR3 DNA follows: TGCGCCAGCAGCTTGGAGCCAGGGGTGCAGCTCTACGAGCAGTACTTC.